A selection of T cell receptor beta chains follows, all from one sample in a study of T cell responses to AZD1222 COVID-19 vaccine. Assay: immunoSEQ multiplex PCR; the TCRdb copy retains only in-frame clones and omits some. The data show 150,000 to 200,000 clones, approximately 90% seen once. Here the sequenced sample was peripheral blood, taken on day 0 of AZD1222 vaccination. The source is an adult in good health. Each CDR3 is given without its conserved first and last residue. Size is stated for part of the rows, as once, few or many counts, or as a class when the clone is expanded.

cdr3_aa,cdr3_length,v_call,clone_size
SVPQGGGYT,9,TRBV29-1,-
ASSQEMWRGRGNTIY,15,TRBV3-1/TRBV3-2,-
ASREGIYGYT,10,TRBV28,-
ATSDHQENTEAF,12,TRBV24-1,-
ATSDPGTSAADTQY,14,TRBV24-1,-
ASSSGGGAVYQPQH,14,TRBV27,-
ASSYSTGSNEQF,12,TRBV6-6,-
ASNPSGQGGYQPQH,14,TRBV28,-
ASSYSTDNSPLH,12,TRBV6-2/TRBV6-3,-
ASSVKGGQPQH,11,TRBV9,-
ASSLDVYTEAF,11,TRBV7-7,-
ASSLERYLYNEQF,13,TRBV7-2,-
ASSERVSTAGF,11,TRBV6-1,-
ASSLDLNTEAF,11,TRBV11-2,-
SVESGQGTYEQY,12,TRBV29-1,-
ASSLILGTGGSEQF,14,TRBV7-9,-
ASSGGATDTQY,11,TRBV6-4,few
ASMTGAPSYNEQF,13,TRBV19,-
ASAERWSSYEQY,12,TRBV19,-
ASSTGTDSGNTIY,13,TRBV11-3,-
ASSVVPSGISERNEQF,16,TRBV9,-
ATQRRLDDEQF,11,TRBV27,-
ASSSTASTDTQY,12,TRBV7-9,-
ASSLFAGGVDTQY,13,TRBV7-2,-
ASSFKNTGGTEAF,13,TRBV27,-
ASSPRGGQTGDQPQH,15,TRBV7-8,-
ATSRVRQAQISGNTIY,16,TRBV15,-
ASSSRGVGNTEAF,13,TRBV27,-
ASSLEGPRHNEQF,13,TRBV7-8,-
SAYGPSTQY,9,TRBV20-1,-
ASSGKNIQY,9,TRBV5-8,once
ASSWTPGTNGYT,12,TRBV28,-
ASSQDPSGGLLNEQF,15,TRBV4-3,once
ASSQEAGDFNEQF,13,TRBV4-3,-
ASSKGGELF,9,TRBV4-1,-
AWNLQGNTEAF,11,TRBV30,-
ASSSGTSFYNEQF,13,TRBV6-4,-
ASSLNRNTEAF,11,TRBV7-2,-
ASSTRESTVPEQF,13,TRBV3-1/TRBV3-2,-
SVDSGPFLTSETQY,14,TRBV29-1,-
ATSVSTRRGNEQF,13,TRBV24-1,-
ASSIEGGLSSYNEQF,15,TRBV19,-
ATSDFGDTEAF,11,TRBV24-1,-
ATSVAGGNTDTQY,13,TRBV24-1,-
ASSESQSPYNEQF,13,TRBV10-2,-
ASRTGGYGYT,10,TRBV28,-
ASSQAGSNLAGNTIY,15,TRBV4-3,few